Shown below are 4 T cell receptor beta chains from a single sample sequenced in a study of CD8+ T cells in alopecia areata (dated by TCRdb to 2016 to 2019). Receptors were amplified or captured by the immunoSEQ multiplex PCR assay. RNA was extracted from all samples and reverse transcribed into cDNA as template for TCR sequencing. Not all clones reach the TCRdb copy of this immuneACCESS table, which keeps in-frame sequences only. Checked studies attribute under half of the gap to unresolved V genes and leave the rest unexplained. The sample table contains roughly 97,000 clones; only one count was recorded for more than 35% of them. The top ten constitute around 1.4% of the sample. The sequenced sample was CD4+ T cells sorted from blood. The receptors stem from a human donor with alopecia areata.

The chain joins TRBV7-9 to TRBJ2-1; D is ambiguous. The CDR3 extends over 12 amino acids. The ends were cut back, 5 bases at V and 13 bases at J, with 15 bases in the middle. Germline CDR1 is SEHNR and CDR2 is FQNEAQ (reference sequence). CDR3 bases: TGTGCCAGCAGCGCCGCTAGATGGTACCAGTTCTTC. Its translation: CASSAARWYQFF. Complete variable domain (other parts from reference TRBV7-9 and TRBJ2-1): DTGVSQNPRHKITKRGQNVTFRCDPISEHNRLYWYRQTLGQGPEFLTYFQNEAQLEKSRLLSDRFSAERPKGSFSTLEIQRTEQGDSAMYLCASSAARWYQFFGPGTRLTVL.

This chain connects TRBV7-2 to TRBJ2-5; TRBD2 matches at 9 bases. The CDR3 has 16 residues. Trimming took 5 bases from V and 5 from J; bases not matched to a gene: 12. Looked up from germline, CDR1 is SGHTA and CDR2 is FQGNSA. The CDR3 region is CASSPSGLAGLETQYF. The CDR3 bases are TGTGCCAGCAGCCCTTCAGGTCTAGCGGGGCTGGAGACCCAGTACTTC.

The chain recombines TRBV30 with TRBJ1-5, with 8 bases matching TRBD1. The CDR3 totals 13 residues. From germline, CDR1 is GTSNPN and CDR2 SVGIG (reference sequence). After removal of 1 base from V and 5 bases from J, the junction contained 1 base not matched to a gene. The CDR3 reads CAWSEQGDQPQHF. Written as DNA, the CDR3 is TGTGCCTGGAGTGAACAGGGGGATCAGCCCCAGCATTTT.

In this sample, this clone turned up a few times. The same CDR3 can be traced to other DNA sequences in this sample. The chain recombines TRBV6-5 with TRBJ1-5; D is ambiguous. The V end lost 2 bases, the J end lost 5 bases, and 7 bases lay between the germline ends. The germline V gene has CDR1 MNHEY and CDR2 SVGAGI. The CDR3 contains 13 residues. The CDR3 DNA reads TGTGCCAGCAGTTACCGGCTGGATCAGCCCCAGCATTTT. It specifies CASSYRLDQPQHF.